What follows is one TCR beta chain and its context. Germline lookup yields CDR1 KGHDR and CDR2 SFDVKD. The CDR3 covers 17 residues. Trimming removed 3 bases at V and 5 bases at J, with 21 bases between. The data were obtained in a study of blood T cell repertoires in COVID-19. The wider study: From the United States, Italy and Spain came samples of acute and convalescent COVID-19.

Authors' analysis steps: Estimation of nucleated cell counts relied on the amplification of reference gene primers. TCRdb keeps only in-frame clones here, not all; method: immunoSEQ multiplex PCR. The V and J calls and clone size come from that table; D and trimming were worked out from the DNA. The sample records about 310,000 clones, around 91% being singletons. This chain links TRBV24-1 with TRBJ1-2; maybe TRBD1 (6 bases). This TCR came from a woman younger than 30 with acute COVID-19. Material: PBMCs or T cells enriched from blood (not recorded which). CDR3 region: CATSDPSLGRGRYGYTF. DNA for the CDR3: TGTGCCACCAGTGATCCCAGCCTGGGCAGGGGAAGATATGGCTACACCTTC.